The 22 T cell receptor beta chains below all came from one sample that was sequenced in a study of identical twins. TCRdb ran MiXCR on the 5' RACE reads and lists one entry per CDR3 protein. The repertoire holds about 520,000 distinct CDR3 sequences, with less than 25% as singletons. The sample was also linked to a second study, of T cells expressing NK-cell markers.

What was sequenced was CD4+ T cells sorted from blood. Source of these receptors: a woman aged 18-29 years in good health.

The chain carries TRBV5-1 and TRBJ1-4; D gene unclear. CDR1 and CDR2 from the germline V gene are SGHRS and YFSETQ. The CDR3 is 15 amino acids. V was cut by 1 base and J by 4 bases, with 11 bases left in between. CDR3: CASSLRSADNEKLFF. As DNA, the CDR3 is TGCGCCAGCAGCTTGCGATCCGCTGATAATGAAAAACTGTTTTTT.

The CDR3 region is CSPIGSGVEQFF. The CDR3, as DNA: TGCAGTCCGATCGGGAGTGGCGTTGAGCAGTTCTTC. This chain uses TRBV20-1 with TRBJ2-1; a possible D gene is TRBD2 (6 bases). V was cut by 8 bases and J by 9 bases, with 17 bases left in between. The CDR3 is 12 amino acids. Germline assignment: CDR1 DFQATT and CDR2 SNEGSKA (reference sequence).

The CDR3 nucleotides read TGCGCCAGCAGCTTGGACTTGATAGGCGTGAACACTGAAGCTTTCTTT. This sequence encodes CASSLDLIGVNTEAFF. This chain joins TRBV5-1 and TRBJ1-1; D uncertain. This CDR3 has 16 residues. Germline CDR1 and CDR2: SGHRS and YFSETQ. Trimming removed 0 bases at V and 0 bases at J, with 12 bases between.

This clonotype was detected only once. V gene TRBV4-3 combines with J gene TRBJ2-1; 9 bases map to TRBD1. CDR1 and CDR2 (germline): LGHNA, YSLEER. V shed 3 bases, J shed 8 bases, and the junction held 11 bases outside the gene matches. This CDR3 comprises 16 residues. The CDR3: CASSQVPGTGKDEQFF. The DNA of the CDR3 is TGCGCCAGCAGCCAGGTCCCCGGGACAGGGAAAGATGAGCAGTTCTTC.

J is TRBJ2-3 and V is TRBV2, with 7 bases fitting TRBD2. This CDR3 region has 13 residues. The germline gives CDR1 SNHLY, CDR2 FYNNEI. V was clipped by 11 bases and J by 3 bases; unmatched bases: 8. CDR3 region: CADGLDGTDTQYF. CDR3 nucleotides: TGTGCCGACGGACTAGATGGGACAGATACGCAGTATTTT.

V usage is TRBV9 and J usage is TRBJ1-6; 8 bases map to TRBD1. There are 15 residues in the CDR3. CDR1 SGDLS and CDR2 YYNGEE come from the germline V gene. V shed 0 bases, J shed 6 bases, and the junction held 2 bases outside the gene matches. The DNA of the CDR3 is TGTGCCAGCAGCGTAGAGACAGGGGTTAATTCACCCCTCCACTTT. It is translated as CASSVETGVNSPLHF.

This clonotype was counted many times. The V and J genes are TRBV12-3 or TRBV12-4 and TRBJ1-2; 8 bases align to TRBD1. This CDR3 has 13 amino acids. The J segment lost 8 bases and the V segment lost 2 bases, leaving 4 bases of the junction unmatched. In DNA form, the CDR3 reads TGTGCCAGCAGTTTATCTGACAGGGGCGGCTACACCTTC. This codes for CASSLSDRGGYTF.

This clonotype was counted a few times. The rearrangement uses TRBV24-1 and TRBJ2-3; possibly TRBD1 for D (5 bases). Germline assignment: CDR1 KGHDR and CDR2 SFDVKD. The V and J ends lost 4 bases and 0 bases respectively, with 13 bases between them. CDR3 length: 16 residues. The CDR3 loop is CATSDRSRGSTDTQYF. CDR3 nucleotides: TGTGCCACCAGTGACCGCAGTAGGGGAAGCACAGATACGCAGTATTTT.

The genes are TRBV10-3 and TRBJ2-3; D unresolved. Germline CDR1 reads ENHRY; CDR2 reads SYGVKD. This CDR3 is 16 amino acids long. V lost 6 bases and J lost 3, with 19 bases in between. As DNA, the CDR3 is TGTGCCATCAGCGTCTGGTGGGGTAGTGGGACAGATACGCAGTATTTT. Its protein product is CAISVWWGSGTDTQYF.

The rearrangement joins TRBV23-1 to TRBJ2-7; 10 bases fit TRBD2. TRBV23-1 is an ORF; its function is uncertain. The CDR3 contains 16 residues. The V gene end was trimmed by 2 bases and the J gene end by 2 bases; junction bases not matched to a gene: 6. The CDR3 sequence: CASSQMTSGWAYEQYF. The CDR3 region has the DNA TGCGCCAGCAGTCAAATGACTAGCGGGTGGGCCTACGAGCAGTACTTC.

J is TRBJ1-6 and V is TRBV20-1, with 8 positions matching TRBD1. The CDR3 length is 16 residues. Germline V gene sequence: CDR1 DFQATT, CDR2 SNEGSKA (reference sequence). V was pared by 0 bases and J by 8 bases, with 9 bases of the junction left unmatched. The CDR3 here is CSARDPFRGPDSPLHF. The CDR3 region has the DNA TGCAGTGCTAGAGATCCCTTCAGGGGGCCGGATTCACCCCTCCACTTT.

This chain joins TRBV4-1 and TRBJ2-1, with 7 bases that match TRBD2. Losses at the gene ends were 3 bases for V and 7 bases for J; bases not matched to a gene: 6. Germline assignment: CDR1 MGHRA and CDR2 YSYEKL. The CDR3 consists of 14 residues. The CDR3 DNA reads TGCGCCAGCAGCCAGTTTCAACTAGCGAATGAGCAGTTCTTC. Protein: CASSQFQLANEQFF.

The table lists this clonotype with a few counts. The gene calls are TRBV5-1 and TRBJ2-4; TRBD1 matches 7 bases. Germline loops: CDR1 SGHRS, CDR2 YFSETQ. This CDR3 comprises 15 residues. V lost 0 bases, J lost 8 bases, and 8 bases stayed unmatched. CDR3 sequence (DNA): TGCGCCAGCAGCTTGGTGTACAGGGGAGCAGACATTCAGTACTTC. Its protein is CASSLVYRGADIQYF.

This clonotype was observed a handful of times. The rearrangement links TRBV20-1 to TRBJ2-2, with TRBD1 matching 7 bases. This CDR3 comprises 14 residues. The ends lost 5 bases at V and 7 bases at J; junction bases unmatched: 10. Germline loops: CDR1 DFQATT, CDR2 SNEGSKA (reference sequence). Here the CDR3 reads CSAPFVRQGGELFF. CDR3 nucleotide sequence: TGCAGTGCTCCGTTTGTGCGACAGGGCGGGGAGCTGTTTTTT.

The V and J genes are TRBV12-3 or TRBV12-4 and TRBJ1-1; D is ambiguous. This CDR3 spans 12 amino acids. Trimming pared 8 bases from V and 6 bases from J, leaving 13 bases between. CDR3 sequence (DNA): TGTGCCAGCCGCCGTAGGGTCTCTGAAGCTTTCTTT. This codes for CASRRRVSEAFF.

This clonotype has more than one count but fewer than ten. The chain couples TRBV6-1 to TRBJ2-7; D uncertain. Germline lookup yields CDR1 MNHNS and CDR2 SASEGT. Trimming cost V 7 bases and J 1 base, with 11 bases left between them. This CDR3 is 13 amino acids long. The CDR3 sequence: CASIGWTSYEQYF. The CDR3 DNA follows: TGTGCCAGCATCGGTTGGACGTCCTACGAGCAGTACTTC.

The chain combines TRBV5-1 with TRBJ1-1, with D possibly matching TRBD1 (6 bases). CDR1 is SGHRS and CDR2 is YFSETQ in the germline V gene. Trimming removed 4 bases from V and 7 bases from J, with 11 bases in between. The CDR3 consists of 12 residues. The CDR3 bases are TGCGCCAGCAGCGAAGGACAGTTTGAAGCTTTCTTT. Amino acid sequence: CASSEGQFEAFF.

The chain uses TRBV6-2 or TRBV6-3 and TRBJ2-3; possibly TRBD2 for D (6 bases). The CDR3 contains 16 residues. Germline assignment: CDR1 MNHEY and CDR2 SVGEGT. V lost 6 bases, J lost 0 bases, and 16 bases lay in between. CDR3 DNA: TGTGCCAGCAGCCTGGGGGACGGACTAAGCACAGATACGCAGTATTTT. Translating it yields CASSLGDGLSTDTQYF.

This clonotype was seen more than once but under ten times. The gene calls are TRBV18 and TRBJ1-3; D remains ambiguous. Germline CDR1 reads KGHSH; CDR2 reads LQKENI. The V end was cut by 0 bases, the J end by 0 bases, with 9 bases between. The CDR3 is 16 amino acids. Written as DNA, the CDR3 is TGTGCCAGCTCACCACCGACCGTCCTCTCTGGAAACACCATATATTTT. This gives the protein CASSPPTVLSGNTIYF.

The rearrangement uses TRBV4-3 and TRBJ2-7; 10 nucleotides align to TRBD2. Germline values: CDR1 LGHNA, CDR2 YSLEER. The CDR3 covers 15 residues. The V segment lost 4 bases and the J segment 3 bases; nucleotides outside the gene matches: 6. CDR3: CASSRLASGSYEQYF. For the CDR3, the DNA is TGCGCCAGCAGCCGTCTGGCTAGCGGGAGCTACGAGCAGTACTTC.

This chain links TRBV12-3 or TRBV12-4 with TRBJ2-1; 10 bases line up with TRBD2. Germline trimming cut 6 bases from V and 0 bases from J; bases unmatched to any gene: 5. The CDR3 contains 16 residues. The CDR3 loop is CASSRRLAGSYNEQFF. In nucleotides, the CDR3 is TGTGCCAGCAGCCGTAGACTAGCGGGCTCCTACAATGAGCAGTTCTTC.

This chain links TRBV20-1 with TRBJ1-2; D is uncertain. CDR3 size: 12 residues. The V end lost 7 bases, the J end lost 4 bases, and 13 bases lay between the germline ends. CDR1 DFQATT and CDR2 SNEGSKA come from the germline V gene (reference sequence). CDR3 coding DNA: TGCAGTGGGATAGGCGAGACCTATGGCTACACCTTC. Translated: CSGIGETYGYTF.